Included here is one T cell receptor beta chain sequence, with context. Its antigen is not identified. The sequencing of unsorted PBMC DNA took place on ten immunoSEQ deep assay plates. The table came from immunoSEQ multiplex PCR; TCRdb's copy has only in-frame clones and leaves some out. The sample includes hundreds of thousands of clones, 70% to 80% of them seen just once. The data stem from a study of shared clonotypes between healthy human individuals. Study results and limitations: Clonotype sharing among donors, it was expected, would be affected by sequencing depth.

None of the donors, who were healthy HIV-negative adults, had recently had acute infections or vaccinations. The study drew all its donors from Caucasian adults living in Nashville, Tennessee. This TCR derives from a woman in her thirties or forties in good health. Some clones in this sample may be carry-over from other donors' samples. What was sequenced was PBMCs.

CDR3 amino acids: CASSPGQGTYNEQFF. The CDR3 DNA reads TGTGCCAGCTCACCGGGACAGGGGACGTACAATGAGCAGTTCTTC. The chain joins TRBV18 to TRBJ2-1; TRBD1 matches 10 bases. This CDR3 contains 15 residues. The germline V gene encodes CDR1 KGHSH and CDR2 LQKENI. V lost 3 bases to trimming and J lost 4 bases; unmatched junction nucleotides: 3. The variable domain in full, with the rest retrieved from reference TRBV18 and TRBJ2-1, is NAGVMQNPRHLVRRRGQEARLRCSPMKGHSHVYWYRQLPEEGLKFMVYLQKENIIDESGMPKERFSAEFPKEGPSILRIQQVVRGDSAAYFCASSPGQGTYNEQFFGPGTRLTVL.